This T cell receptor (beta chain) was identified during a study of cytomegalovirus exposure and HLA in healthy donors. Study details: The approximately 120 million unique TCR beta sequences, from about 179 million T cells, were found by an earlier analysis.

Study-wide findings and caveats: Associated with cytomegalovirus, according to the listing, were 150 to 200 TCR beta chains.

About this clone itself: Its specificity is not known.

Primers for the PCR totalled 60 Vbeta and 13 Jbeta. The assay was immunoSEQ multiplex PCR, and TCRdb's table has in-frame clones only and misses some. The table lists roughly 100,000 clones, just under 80% of them singletons. The receptor comes from a man aged 25-45 years in good health and CMV-seronegative. The specimen sequenced was PBMCs.

CDR3 sequence (DNA): TGTGCCTCCAGACAGGGGGGATTCGGCAATCAGCCCCAGCATTTT. Residues: CASRQGGFGNQPQHF. The gene calls are TRBV10-3 and TRBJ1-5; 9 bases line up with TRBD1. The CDR3 loop spans 15 amino acids. With 11 bases clipped from V and 2 bases from J, the junction kept 10 bases outside the gene matches. Germline assignment: CDR1 ENHRY and CDR2 SYGVKD.